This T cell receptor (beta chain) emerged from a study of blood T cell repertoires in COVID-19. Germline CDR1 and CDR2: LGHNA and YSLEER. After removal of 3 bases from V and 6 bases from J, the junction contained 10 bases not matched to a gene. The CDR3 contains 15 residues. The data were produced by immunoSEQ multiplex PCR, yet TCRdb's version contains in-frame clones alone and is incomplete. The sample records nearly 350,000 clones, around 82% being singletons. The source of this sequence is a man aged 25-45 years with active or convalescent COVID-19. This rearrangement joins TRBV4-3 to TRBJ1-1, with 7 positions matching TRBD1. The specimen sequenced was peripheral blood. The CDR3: CASSQGTGVYSEAFF. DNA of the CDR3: TGCGCCAGCAGCCAGGGAACAGGGGTGTACTCTGAAGCTTTCTTT.